This TCR beta chain emerged from a study of cytomegalovirus exposure and HLA in healthy donors (dated by TCRdb to about 2017). As for the study more broadly: In an earlier analysis of 587 of the donors, less than 350 Gb of sequence data and 117 million unique TCR beta sequences from approximately 180 million T cells were reported. An earlier analysis of 587 of the donors used high-throughput TCR beta sequencing to judge whether each TCR beta V gene segment behaved as functional or pseudogenic. All discovery cohort repertoires had been generated on a single sequencing platform. The study aimed to test whether signatures of past pathogen exposure could be identified by cataloging public T cell receptors. Along with the approximately 600-subject first cohort, a separate validation cohort of 120 different subjects was used. Roughly 300 gigabases of sequencing data and 70 million to 100 million unique TCR sequences were included in an early release covering over 600 HLA-typed donors. The genetic ancestry cluster associated with self-reported Caucasian donors included over 65% of the approximately 410 genotyped donors. Among about 400 genotyped donors of the cohort, an average of about 220,000 unique TCR beta nucleotide sequences was sequenced per donor, of which about 19% were non-productive. The number of typed donors differed by locus: roughly 620-640 for A, B, C, DRB1 and DQB1; 500 to 550 for DQA1; about 600 for DPA1; and about 450 for DPB1. In a later analysis, previously published TCR beta repertoires from fewer than 750 donors were re-analyzed and high-resolution HLA genotyping was added so that TCR occurrence patterns could be studied. Alongside the repertoire data, information on donor age, sex, ethnicity and CMV serostatus was compiled. Using immunosequencing, the study profiled T cell repertoires from 550 to 750 subjects and related those repertoires to cytomegalovirus serostatus. The later analysis used no new phenotypic data to find candidate immune exposures, relying instead on TCR beta sequences and their occurrence across donors. Roughly five DR-DQ haplotypes were handled as single units for association and clustering, since linkage in the cohort was strong. To predict cytomegalovirus infection status, the study combined high-throughput TCR immunosequencing, statistical association of individual TCRs with disease status, and machine learning. In a later genetic analysis, genome-wide SNP genotypes for about 65% of the roughly 700 donors were used, and that subset was treated as a discovery cohort. HLA typing covered class I and class II loci at four-digit resolution.

Receptors were amplified or captured by the immunoSEQ multiplex PCR assay. A mixture of 60 forward primers for TCR Vbeta segments and 13 reverse primers for TCR Jbeta segments was used in the multiplex PCR. The CDR3 region of rearranged TCR beta genes was amplified from genomic DNA by a multiplex PCR assay. The Illumina HiSeq System was used to sequence the amplified TCR beta libraries as 87-base-pair reads. The authors processed their data as follows. In a later analysis, tens of millions of unique TCR beta chains were counted across the roughly 610 repertoires, and around 10 million of these chains were shared by at least two donors. To remove PCR and sequencing errors, raw reads were error-corrected and collapsed into unique sequences using a nearest-neighbor algorithm that merged closely related sequences. CDR3 sequences were aligned to IMGT reference sequences to assign V, D and J gene segments. For a sequence to be retained, a match of at least six nucleotides was required to both a V gene segment and a J gene segment. A rearrangement counted as productive if the CDR3 had no stop codons and remained in frame with V and J, and every other rearrangement counted as non-productive. CDR3 was defined according to IMGT convention as the region running from the second conserved V-encoded cysteine to the conserved J-encoded phenylalanine. In an earlier analysis of around 540 of the donors, sequences lacking an unambiguous match to a single V gene segment were excluded. In an earlier analysis of a few hundred of the donors, a V segment was called functional when productive rearrangements were above 56.7%, and segregating when the standard deviation between donors exceeded 5%. A statistical classification framework was developed to diagnose cytomegalovirus status using the catalog of TCR beta chain sequences. In a later analysis, V and J genes were assigned by comparing TCR nucleotide sequences against IMGT/GENE-DB human TR gene sequences. In a later analysis, CDR3 sequences and most-parsimonious VDJ recombination scenarios were assigned using the TCRdist pipeline. In a later analysis, every TCR beta chain was defined by the combination of its CDR3 amino acid sequence and its V-gene family, and reads without a unique V-gene family were dropped. In a later analysis, nearly 600 highly shared, low-generation-probability nucleotide sequences were removed to address suspected cross-contamination and a sequencing artifact. In a later analysis, a clonal expansion index was calculated for each public chain from normalized within-repertoire ranks of inferred template counts. In a later analysis, generation probabilities were computed with a VDJ recombination model fitted to out-of-frame rearrangements, and the resulting probabilities were checked against IGoR. A later analysis scored TCR-TCR, TCR-HLA and TCR-CMV co-occurrence with hypergeometric tests, applying a repertoire-size bias correction to TCR pairs. A later analysis estimated false discovery rates by permuting HLA or CMV assignments 20 times. In a later analysis, co-occurring TCRs were grouped using DBSCAN, and TCRdist sequence similarity was added for clustering within HLA-allele-positive subsets. Co-occurrence clustering excluded repertoires with fewer than 30,000 or more than 120,000 public chains, plus five with anomalous nucleotide sharing. TCRdb carries this immuneACCESS record with in-frame sequences only. Its versions omit some clonotypes, under half of them owing to an unresolved V gene in the studies checked, with the rest unexplained. That table furnishes V, J and clone size, whereas the DNA furnished D and trimming. A total of just over 200,000 clones appear in this sample, around 70% of them only once. The ten biggest clones cover roughly 2.5% of the sample.

On this clone itself: Which antigen it targets is not known. No base qualities exist here, and no much larger clone lies one base off it.

What the authors observed across the whole study: A cluster of highly shared sequence variants was judged likely to be a technical artifact of the sequencing pipeline. An earlier analysis of 587 of the donors showed that most TCR beta V segments appeared in productive rearrangements either about 87% or about 30% of the time, which broadly matched IMGT annotations. Compared with the approximately 710-donor mean, donors in an Asian-associated ancestry cluster had fewer N-insertions in productive TCRs, according to a later genetic analysis. Specific HLA alleles were associated with over 15,000 TCR beta sequences at a false discovery rate of 0.05 in a later analysis. Presence/absence analyses assumed roughly uniform sequencing depth across donors, an assumption that may not hold. This cohort had only TCR beta chains sequenced, and the lack of alpha or paired-chain data limited which features could be detected. Because counts were too low, roughly 17 rarely observed V segments, including chromosome 9 orphons, were left out of the earlier analysis of approximately 580 of the donors. In vitro tests confirmed that a few of the cytomegalovirus-associated TCR beta chains recognize cytomegalovirus antigens. A further reported finding was that TCR beta sequences accurately predicted the HLA-A and HLA-B alleles for most subjects in the first cohort. Assigning TCR associations to individual alleles was difficult when HLA alleles, especially DR and DQ, strongly co-occurred. An association between a missense DCLRE1C variant and V-gene and J-gene trimming of TCR beta chains was found in a later genetic analysis and replicated in an independent cohort. According to the authors, the approach could potentially be generalized to other disease states and immunological phenotypes. According to a later analysis, TCR association rates differed among HLA loci, with DRB1 alleles showing the most associated TCRs and HLA-C alleles showing the fewest. According to a later analysis, parvovirus B19, influenza, CMV and Epstein-Barr virus appeared linked to several top co-occurrence clusters. Linkage disequilibrium might explain the correlated functional status among segregating V segments, but an unknown experimental factor could not be excluded. In a later analysis, most CMV-associated TCR beta chains were found to appear HLA-restricted, with HLA associations seemingly driven largely by CMV exposure. Across donors, most TCR sequences were observed very rarely, whereas some public TCRs were present in many individuals. HLA typing was unavailable for some donors at each locus, so association tests used only the typed subset. Compared with equally common non-associated chains, HLA-associated TCR beta chains in a later analysis were more clonally expanded and had lower generation probabilities. The only immune exposure information available for the cohort was CMV serostatus. Some IMGT-functional V segments, including TRBV6-2 and TRBV6-3, could not be told apart with the 87-base-pair reads, so those segments were excluded. Cytomegalovirus status was reported to be diagnosed by the classifier with high specificity and sensitivity in both the original and validation cohorts. In the study, around 150 TCR beta chains were listed as associated with cytomegalovirus.

Spanning cysteine to phenylalanine, the CDR3 consists of 17 amino acids. Only the CDR3 portion is preserved as DNA: 51 bases, with reading frame beginning at the first base. Trimmed from V: 0 bases; trimmed from J: 1 base; junction bases lacking a gene match: 6. The germline V gene encodes CDR1 LNHNV and CDR2 YYDKDF (reference sequence). The cohort comprised fewer than 750 healthy bone marrow donors. Cohort members were all nominally healthy when sampled, although unrecorded immune exposures were likely present. The donor was CMV seropositive and belonged to the group of 250 to 350 seropositive cohort members. Every donor gave a peripheral blood sample, and the peripheral blood mononuclear cells from that sample were used for TCR beta sequencing. The Qiagen DNeasy Blood Extraction Kit was used to extract genomic DNA from the blood cell samples.

Sample: PBMCs. The receptor was isolated from a man in his forties in good health and CMV-seropositive. The chain uses TRBV15 and TRBJ2-5; 9 junctional bases match TRBD2. The bases are TGTGCCACCAGCAGAGATCAGGGGCGGGGGGGCCAAGAGACCCAGTACTTC. This codes for CATSRDQGRGGQETQYF.